This TCR beta chain was identified in a study of metastatic and nonmetastatic thyroid tumors (TCRdb year 2020). With respect to the entire study: For patients with malignant and with benign thyroid disease, the researchers compared repertoires between peripheral blood samples and tumor or nodule tissue samples.

The investigation overall reported the following: In both blood and tumor samples, malignant tumors were reported to have significantly higher TCR beta diversity than benign nodules.

The library was produced with PCR. Sequencing was carried out with an Illumina HiSeq 4000. High-throughput sequencing was used to profile the CDR3 region of the TCR beta-chain in every patient. Regarding the original processing steps: Drawing on CDR3 differences between clinicopathological groups, the researchers built a classifier meant to tell apart patients with distant-metastatic papillary thyroid cancer. To measure repertoire diversity the researchers used the Shannon index, while the Morisita-Horn index served to gauge how similar the tumor and blood repertoires were. Clones were called with MiXCR by TCRdb after fastp trimmed the public reads at Q25, and only in-frame beta chains were retained. These V and J calls are TCRdb output, not the study's own analysis. The sample yields roughly 72,000 clones; around 19% were counted once. In total, the top ten clones hold about 13% of the sample. No treatment had been received by any patient before thyroid surgery. Patient clinical samples collected from the early 2010s to the late 2010s were retrospectively analysed using T-cell receptor beta sequencing.

The germline V gene gives CDR1 as MNHNS and CDR2 as SASEGT. Inclusive of the bounding cysteine and phenylalanine, the CDR3 is 16 residues long. The retained sequence is limited to the CDR3, 48 bases, with the frame set at the first base. V was cut back by 3 bases and J by 4 bases, leaving a gap of 18 bases between them. As concerns this clone: This clone's antigen is unknown. No base-level quality is on record; no much larger clone is a single base apart.

In this chain, TRBV6-1 is recombined with TRBJ1-1; tentative D gene TRBD1, with 5 bases matching. The specimen was blood. This clonotype was sampled from a female donor with papillary thyroid cancer or a benign thyroid nodule (not recorded which). Some clones in this sample may be carry-over from other donors' samples. The bases are TGTGCCAGCAGTGAGGTGCCCCAGGCCGGGGGCACTGAAGCTTTCTTT. This translates into CASSEVPQAGGTEAFF.